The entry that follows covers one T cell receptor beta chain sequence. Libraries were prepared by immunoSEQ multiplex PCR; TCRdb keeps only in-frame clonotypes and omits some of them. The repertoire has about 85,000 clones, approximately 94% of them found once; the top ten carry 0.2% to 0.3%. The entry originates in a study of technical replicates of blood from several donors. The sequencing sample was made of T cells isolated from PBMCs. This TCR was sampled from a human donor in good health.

CDR3 region: CATSRGGRGWTPSYEQYF. CDR3 nucleotide sequence: TGTGCCACCAGCAGAGGGGGCAGGGGTTGGACACCCTCCTACGAGCAGTACTTC. The gene calls are TRBV15 and TRBJ2-7, with D maybe TRBD1 (6 bases). Germline loops: CDR1 LNHNV, CDR2 YYDKDF (reference sequence). CDR3 length: 18 residues. The ends were cut back, 1 base at V and 0 bases at J, with 19 bases in the middle.